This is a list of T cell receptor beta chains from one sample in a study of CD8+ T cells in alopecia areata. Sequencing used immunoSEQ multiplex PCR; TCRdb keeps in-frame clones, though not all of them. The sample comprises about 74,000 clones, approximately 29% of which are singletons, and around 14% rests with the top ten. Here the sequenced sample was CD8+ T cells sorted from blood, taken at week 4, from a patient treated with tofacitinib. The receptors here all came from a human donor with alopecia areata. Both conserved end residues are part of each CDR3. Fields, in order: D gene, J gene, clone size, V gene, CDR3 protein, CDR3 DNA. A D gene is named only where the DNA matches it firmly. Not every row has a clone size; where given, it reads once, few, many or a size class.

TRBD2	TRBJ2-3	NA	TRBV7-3	CASAAVAGGADTQYF	TGTGCCAGCGCCGCGGTAGCGGGAGGAGCGGATACGCAGTATTTT
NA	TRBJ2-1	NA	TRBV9	CASSVGGGGSYNEQFF	TGTGCCAGCAGCGTAGGCGGCGGAGGCTCCTACAATGAGCAGTTCTTC
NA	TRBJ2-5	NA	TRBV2	CASRPRGIEETQYF	TGTGCCAGCAGGCCCCGGGGGATCGAGGAGACCCAGTACTTC
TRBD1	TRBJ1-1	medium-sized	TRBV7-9	CASSAGQGMNTEAFF	TGTGCCAGCAGCGCCGGACAGGGGATGAACACTGAAGCTTTCTTT
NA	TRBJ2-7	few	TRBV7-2	CASSLVNSYEQYF	TGTGCCAGCAGCTTAGTAAACAGCTACGAGCAGTACTTC
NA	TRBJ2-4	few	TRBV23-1	CASSPFRAGKNIQYF	TGCGCCAGCAGTCCTTTCAGAGCGGGCAAAAACATTCAGTACTTC
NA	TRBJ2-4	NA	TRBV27	CASSFRGGAKNIQYF	TGTGCCAGCAGTTTTCGTGGGGGAGCCAAAAACATTCAGTACTTC
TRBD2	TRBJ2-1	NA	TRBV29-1	CSVRLAGRTYNEQFF	TGCAGCGTTCGACTAGCGGGACGGACCTACAATGAGCAGTTCTTC
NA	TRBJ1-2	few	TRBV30	CAWTVGTGTGYTF	TGTGCCTGGACCGTTGGAACAGGGACTGGCTACACCTTC
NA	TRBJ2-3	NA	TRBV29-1	CSVHIAADTQYF	TGCAGCGTCCACATAGCGGCAGATACGCAGTATTTT
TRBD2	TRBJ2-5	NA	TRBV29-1	CSATSGRVETQYF	TGCAGCGCAACTAGCGGGAGGGTAGAGACCCAGTACTTC
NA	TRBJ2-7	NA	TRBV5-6	CASSLVQSYEQYF	TGTGCCAGCAGCTTGGTTCAGAGCTACGAGCAGTACTTC
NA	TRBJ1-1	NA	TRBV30	CAWSSTGTEAFF	TGTGCCTGGAGTTCCACTGGGACTGAAGCTTTCTTT
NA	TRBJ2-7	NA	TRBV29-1	CSVEEAGSSYEQYF	TGCAGCGTTGAGGAGGCCGGGAGCTCCTACGAGCAGTACTTC
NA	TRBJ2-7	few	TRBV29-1	CSVASTSSYEQYF	TGCAGCGTTGCCTCGACTAGCTCCTACGAGCAGTACTTC
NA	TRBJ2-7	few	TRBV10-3	CAILTGTYEQYF	TGTGCCATCCTAACGGGAACCTACGAGCAGTACTTC
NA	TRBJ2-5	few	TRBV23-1	CDGGETQYF	TGCGACGGGGGAGAGACCCAGTACTTC